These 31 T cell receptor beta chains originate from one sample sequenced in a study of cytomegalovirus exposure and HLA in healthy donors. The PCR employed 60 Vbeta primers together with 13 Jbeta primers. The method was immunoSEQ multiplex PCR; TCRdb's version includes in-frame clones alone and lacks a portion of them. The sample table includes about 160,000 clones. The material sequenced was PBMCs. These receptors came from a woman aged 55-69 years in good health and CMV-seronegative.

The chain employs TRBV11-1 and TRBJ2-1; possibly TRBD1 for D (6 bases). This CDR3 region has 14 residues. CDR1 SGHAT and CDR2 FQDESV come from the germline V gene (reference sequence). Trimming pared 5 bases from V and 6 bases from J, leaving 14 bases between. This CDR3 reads CASSLPQGGNEQFF. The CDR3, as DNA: TGTGCCAGCAGCCTACCACAAGGGGGCAATGAGCAGTTCTTC.

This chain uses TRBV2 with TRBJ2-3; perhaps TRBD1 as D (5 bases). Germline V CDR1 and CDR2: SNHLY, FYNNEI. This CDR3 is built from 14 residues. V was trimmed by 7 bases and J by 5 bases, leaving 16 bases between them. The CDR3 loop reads CASNQDSAVDTQYF. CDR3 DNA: TGTGCCAGCAACCAAGACAGTGCGGTAGATACGCAGTATTTT.

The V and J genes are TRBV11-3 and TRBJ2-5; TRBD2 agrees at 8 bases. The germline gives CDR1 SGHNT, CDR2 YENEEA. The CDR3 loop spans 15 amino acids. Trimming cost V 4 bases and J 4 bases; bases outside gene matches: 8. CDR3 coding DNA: TGTGCCAGCAGCTACCGCGGGGGGTTTGGAGAGACCCAGTACTTC. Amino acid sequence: CASSYRGGFGETQYF.

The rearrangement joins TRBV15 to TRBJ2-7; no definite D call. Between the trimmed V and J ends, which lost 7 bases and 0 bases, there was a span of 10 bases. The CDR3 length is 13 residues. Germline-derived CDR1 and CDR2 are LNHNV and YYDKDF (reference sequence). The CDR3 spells CATKDFHSYEQYF. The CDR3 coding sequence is TGTGCCACCAAAGACTTCCACTCCTACGAGCAGTACTTC.

As DNA, the CDR3 is TGTGCCAGCAGTTACTCGGAGGGAAACACCATATATTTT. As protein: CASSYSEGNTIYF. The genes are TRBV6-6 and TRBJ1-3, with no clear D. The V end lost 0 bases, the J end lost 4 bases, and 4 bases lay between the germline ends. The CDR3 loop spans 13 amino acids. Looked up from germline, CDR1 is MNHNY and CDR2 is SVGAGI (reference sequence).

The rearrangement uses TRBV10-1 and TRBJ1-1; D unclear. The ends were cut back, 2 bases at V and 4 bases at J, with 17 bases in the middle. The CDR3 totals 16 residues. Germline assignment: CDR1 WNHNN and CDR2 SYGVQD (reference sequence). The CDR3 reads CASSEVVGFGGTEAFF. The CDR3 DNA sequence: TGCGCCAGCAGTGAGGTGGTGGGTTTCGGCGGCACTGAAGCTTTCTTT.

CDR3 region: CASSLGPRLGDVDIQYF. The CDR3 nucleotides are TGCGCCAGCAGCTTGGGCCCCCGTCTAGGGGATGTAGACATTCAGTACTTC. J is TRBJ2-4 and V is TRBV5-1; TRBD1 might be the D (5 bases). Germline V CDR1 and CDR2: SGHRS, YFSETQ. V lost 0 bases and J 8 bases, leaving 21 bases between the germline ends. This CDR3 spans 17 amino acids.

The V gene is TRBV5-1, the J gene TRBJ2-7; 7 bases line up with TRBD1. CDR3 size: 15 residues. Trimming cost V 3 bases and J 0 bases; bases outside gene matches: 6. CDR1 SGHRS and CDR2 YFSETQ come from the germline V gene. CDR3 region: CASSSTGIASYEQYF. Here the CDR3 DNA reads TGCGCCAGCAGCTCGACAGGGATCGCCTCCTACGAGCAGTACTTC.

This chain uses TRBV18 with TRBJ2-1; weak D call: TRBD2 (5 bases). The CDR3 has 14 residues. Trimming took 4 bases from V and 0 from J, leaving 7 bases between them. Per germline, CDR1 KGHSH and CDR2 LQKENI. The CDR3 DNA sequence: TGTGCCAGCTCACTGGGGAGCTCCTACAATGAGCAGTTCTTC. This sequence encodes CASSLGSSYNEQFF.

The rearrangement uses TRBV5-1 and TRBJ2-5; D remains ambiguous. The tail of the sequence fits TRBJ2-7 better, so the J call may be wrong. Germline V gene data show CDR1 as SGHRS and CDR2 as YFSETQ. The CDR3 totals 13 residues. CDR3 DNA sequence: TGCGCCAGCAGCTTGGAGCCCGGCGGCGAGCAGTACTTC. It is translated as CASSLEPGGEQYF.

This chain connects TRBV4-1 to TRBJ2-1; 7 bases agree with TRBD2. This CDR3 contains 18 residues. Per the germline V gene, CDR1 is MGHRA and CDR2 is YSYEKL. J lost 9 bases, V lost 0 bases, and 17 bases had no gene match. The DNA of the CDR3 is TGCGCCAGCAGCCAAGAACGGGATCCGGGAGGTTCTTTGTCTGAGCAGTTCTTC. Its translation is CASSQERDPGGSLSEQFF.

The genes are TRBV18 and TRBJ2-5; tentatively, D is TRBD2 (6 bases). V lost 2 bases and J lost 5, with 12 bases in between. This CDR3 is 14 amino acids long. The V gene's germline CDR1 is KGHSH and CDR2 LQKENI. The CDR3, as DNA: TGTGCCAGCTCACCATTGGGGGGAAAGGAGACCCAGTACTTC. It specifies CASSPLGGKETQYF.

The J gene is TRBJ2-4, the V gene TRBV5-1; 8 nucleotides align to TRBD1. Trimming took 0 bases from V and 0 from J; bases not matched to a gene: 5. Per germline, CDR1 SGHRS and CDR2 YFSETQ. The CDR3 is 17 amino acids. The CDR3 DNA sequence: TGCGCCAGCAGCTTGGCCATGGACAGGGTAGCCAAAAACATTCAGTACTTC. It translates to CASSLAMDRVAKNIQYF.

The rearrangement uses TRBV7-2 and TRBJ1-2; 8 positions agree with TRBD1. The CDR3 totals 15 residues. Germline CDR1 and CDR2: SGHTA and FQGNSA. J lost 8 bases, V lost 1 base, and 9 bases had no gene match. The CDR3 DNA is TGTGCCAGCAGCTTAGGACAGGGGCGGTTGGGCGGCTACACCTTC. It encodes CASSLGQGRLGGYTF. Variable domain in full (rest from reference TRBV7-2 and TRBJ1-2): GAGVSQSPSNKVTEKGKDVELRCDPISGHTALYWYRQSLGQGLEFLIYFQGNSAPDKSGLPSDRFSAERTGGSVSTLTIQRTQQEDSAVYLCASSLGQGRLGGYTFGSGTRLTVV.

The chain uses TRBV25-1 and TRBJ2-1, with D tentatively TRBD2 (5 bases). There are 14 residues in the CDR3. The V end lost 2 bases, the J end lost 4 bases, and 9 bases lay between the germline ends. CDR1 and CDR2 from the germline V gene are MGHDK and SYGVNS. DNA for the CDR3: TGTGCCAGCAGTGAACCGGGCGGGTACAATGAGCAGTTCTTC. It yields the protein CASSEPGGYNEQFF.

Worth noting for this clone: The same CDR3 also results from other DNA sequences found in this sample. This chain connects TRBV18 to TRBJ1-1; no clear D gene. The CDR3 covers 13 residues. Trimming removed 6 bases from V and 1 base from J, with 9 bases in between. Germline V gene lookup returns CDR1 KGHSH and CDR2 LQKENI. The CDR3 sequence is CASSPGGNTEAFF. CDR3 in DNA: TGTGCCAGCTCTCCCGGTGGGAACACTGAAGCTTTCTTT.

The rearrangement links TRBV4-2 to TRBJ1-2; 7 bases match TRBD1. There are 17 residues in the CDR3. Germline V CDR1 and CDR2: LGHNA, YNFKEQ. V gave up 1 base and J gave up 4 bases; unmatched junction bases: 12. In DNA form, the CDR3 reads TGTGCCAGCAGCCAAGGGGACAGCGACACTCAAGTCTATGGCTACACCTTC. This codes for CASSQGDSDTQVYGYTF.

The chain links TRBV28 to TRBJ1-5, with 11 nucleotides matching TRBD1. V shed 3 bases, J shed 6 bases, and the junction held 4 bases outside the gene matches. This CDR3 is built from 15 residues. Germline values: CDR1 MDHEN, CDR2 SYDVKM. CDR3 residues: CASSFLDRGLQPQHF. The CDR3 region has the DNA TGTGCCAGCAGTTTTCTGGACAGGGGGCTTCAGCCCCAGCATTTT.

The CDR3 DNA reads TGTGCCATCAGTGAGATACAGGGGGCGCCGGAAAAACTGTTTTTT. As protein: CAISEIQGAPEKLFF. J is TRBJ1-4 and V is TRBV10-3, with 9 bases identical to TRBD1. The CDR3 covers 15 residues. Germline values: CDR1 ENHRY, CDR2 SYGVKD. The V and J ends lost 2 bases and 8 bases, in that order; junction bases with no gene match: 6.

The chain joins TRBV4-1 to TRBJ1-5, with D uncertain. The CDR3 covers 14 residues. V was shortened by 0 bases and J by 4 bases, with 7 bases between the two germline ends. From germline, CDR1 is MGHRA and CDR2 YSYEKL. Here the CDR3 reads CASSQDRGNQPQHF. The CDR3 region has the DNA TGCGCCAGCAGCCAAGATCGCGGAAATCAGCCCCAGCATTTT.

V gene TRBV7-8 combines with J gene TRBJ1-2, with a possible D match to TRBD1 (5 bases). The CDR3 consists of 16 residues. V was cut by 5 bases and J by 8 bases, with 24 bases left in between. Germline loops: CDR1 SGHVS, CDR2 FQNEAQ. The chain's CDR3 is CASSQNLRDWAGGYTF. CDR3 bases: TGTGCCAGCAGCCAAAACCTCCGGGACTGGGCTGGGGGCTACACCTTC. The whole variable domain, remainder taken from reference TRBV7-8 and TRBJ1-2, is GAGVSQSPRYKVAKRGQDVALRCDPISGHVSLFWYQQALGQGPEFLTYFQNEAQLDKSGLPSDRFFAERPEGSVSTLKIQRTQQEDSAVYLCASSQNLRDWAGGYTFGSGTRLTVV.

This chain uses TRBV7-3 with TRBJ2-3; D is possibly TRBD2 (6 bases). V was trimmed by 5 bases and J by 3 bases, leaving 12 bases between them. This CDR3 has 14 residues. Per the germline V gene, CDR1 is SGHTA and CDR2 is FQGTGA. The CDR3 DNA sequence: TGTGCCAGCAGCCCACGGGGGAGGACAGATACGCAGTATTTT. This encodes CASSPRGRTDTQYF.

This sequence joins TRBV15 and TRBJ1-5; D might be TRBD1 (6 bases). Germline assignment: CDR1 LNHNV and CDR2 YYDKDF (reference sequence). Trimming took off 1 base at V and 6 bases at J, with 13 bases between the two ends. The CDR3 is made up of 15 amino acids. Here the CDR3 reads CATSRVNRDRQPQHF. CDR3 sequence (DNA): TGTGCCACCAGCAGAGTAAACAGGGATCGTCAGCCCCAGCATTTT.

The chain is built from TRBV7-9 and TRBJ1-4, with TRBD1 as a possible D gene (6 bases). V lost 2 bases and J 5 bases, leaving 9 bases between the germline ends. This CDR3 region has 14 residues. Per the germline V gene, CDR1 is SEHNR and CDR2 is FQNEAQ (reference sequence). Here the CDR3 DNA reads TGTGCCAGCAGCTTAAGACAGGAGAATGAAAAACTGTTTTTT. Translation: CASSLRQENEKLFF.

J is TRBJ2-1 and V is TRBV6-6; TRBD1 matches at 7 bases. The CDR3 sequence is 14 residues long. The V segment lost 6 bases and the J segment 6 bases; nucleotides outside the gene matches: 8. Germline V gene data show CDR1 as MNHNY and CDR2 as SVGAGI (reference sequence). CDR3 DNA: TGTGCCAGCAGCTCCGGGACAGTCCCCAATGAGCAGTTCTTC. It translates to CASSSGTVPNEQFF.

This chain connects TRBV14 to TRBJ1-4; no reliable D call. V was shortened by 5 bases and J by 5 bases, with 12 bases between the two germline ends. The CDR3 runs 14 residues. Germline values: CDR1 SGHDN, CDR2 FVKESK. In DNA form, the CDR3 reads TGTGCCAGCAGCGTCCGGGGAAGGAATGAAAAACTGTTTTTT. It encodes CASSVRGRNEKLFF.

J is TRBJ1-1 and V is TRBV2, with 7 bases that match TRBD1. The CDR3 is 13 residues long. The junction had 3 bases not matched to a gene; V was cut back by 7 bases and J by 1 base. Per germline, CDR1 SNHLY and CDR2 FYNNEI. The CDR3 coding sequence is TGTGCCAGCACTAGGGGGCAGAACACTGAAGCTTTCTTT. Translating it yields CASTRGQNTEAFF.

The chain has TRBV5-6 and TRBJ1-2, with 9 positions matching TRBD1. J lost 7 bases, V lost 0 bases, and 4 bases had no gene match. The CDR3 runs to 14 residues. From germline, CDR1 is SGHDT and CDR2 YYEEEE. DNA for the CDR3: TGTGCCAGCAGCTTGGTTGAGACAGGGGGTGGCTACACCTTC. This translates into CASSLVETGGGYTF.

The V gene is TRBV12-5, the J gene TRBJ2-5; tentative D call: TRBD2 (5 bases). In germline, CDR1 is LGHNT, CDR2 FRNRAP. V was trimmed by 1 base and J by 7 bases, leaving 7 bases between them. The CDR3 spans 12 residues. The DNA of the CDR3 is TGTGCTAGTGGTTTGGACAGCGGGACCCAGTACTTC. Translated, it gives CASGLDSGTQYF.

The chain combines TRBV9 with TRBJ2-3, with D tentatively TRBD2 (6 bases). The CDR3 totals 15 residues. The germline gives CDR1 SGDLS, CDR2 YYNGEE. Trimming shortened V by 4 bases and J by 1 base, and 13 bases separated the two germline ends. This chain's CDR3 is CASSPRGVGTDTQYF. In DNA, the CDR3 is TGTGCCAGCAGCCCTCGCGGGGTTGGCACAGATACGCAGTATTTT.

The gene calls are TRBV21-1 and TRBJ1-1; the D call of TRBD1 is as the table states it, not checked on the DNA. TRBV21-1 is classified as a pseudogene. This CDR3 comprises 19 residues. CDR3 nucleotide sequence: TGTGCCAGCAGCAAAGCGCTTTTTGGGGACACCCCAGGGGACACTGAAGCTTTCTTT. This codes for CASSKALFGDTPGDTEAFF.